The clone carrying this TCR beta chain appeared a single time. The antigen remains unidentified. This entry belongs to a study of T cell responses to AZD1222 COVID-19 vaccine. V was cut by 1 base and J by 4 bases, with 8 bases left in between. CDR1 GTSNPN and CDR2 SVGIG come from the germline V gene (reference sequence). The CDR3 spans 14 residues. Some clones are missing from TCRdb's copy, which holds only in-frame ones; the method was immunoSEQ multiplex PCR. The sample contains about 100,000 clones, around 93% of which appear only once. Pooling covered second doses at about 4 or about 12 weeks. Findings and caveats of the study: Spike-specific TCR breadth and depth went up after people got two AZD1222 doses. Just five to seven people given AZD1222 tested seropositive at baseline.

The sequencing here drew on peripheral blood, taken 28 days after the second AZD1222 dose. The J gene is TRBJ2-6, the V gene TRBV30; perhaps TRBD2 as D (5 bases). The sequence came from an adult who received the AZD1222 COVID-19 vaccine. The CDR3 DNA is TGTGCCTGGAGTGCGGGATCCGGGGCCAACGTCCTGACTTTC. This sequence encodes CAWSAGSGANVLTF.